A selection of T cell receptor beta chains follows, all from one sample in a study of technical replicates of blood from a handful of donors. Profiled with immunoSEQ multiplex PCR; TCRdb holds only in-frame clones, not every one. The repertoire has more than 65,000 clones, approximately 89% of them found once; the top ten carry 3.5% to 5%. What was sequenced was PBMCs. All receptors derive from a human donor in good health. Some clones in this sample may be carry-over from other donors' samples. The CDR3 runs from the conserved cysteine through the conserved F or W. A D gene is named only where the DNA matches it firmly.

DNA: TGTGCCAGCTCATCAGATACGGGGATCAACGAGCAGTACTTC
CDR3: CASSSDTGINEQYF
V: TRBV18
D: -
J: TRBJ2-7

DNA: TGCGCCAGCAGCTCACCAACGACAGGGGGTGGTAATTCACCCCTCCACTTT
CDR3: CASSSPTTGGGNSPLHF
V: TRBV5-1
D: TRBD1
J: TRBJ1-6

DNA: TGTGCCTGGAGTGTTGGGGGGGCGTCGTATGGCTACACCTTC
CDR3: CAWSVGGASYGYTF
V: TRBV30
D: -
J: TRBJ1-2

DNA: TGTGCCAGCAGCCCCGGGACTAGCGGGACCACAGATACGCAGTATTTT
CDR3: CASSPGTSGTTDTQYF
V: TRBV7-3
D: TRBD2
J: TRBJ2-3

DNA: TGTGCCAGCAGCATCCTACCGGGGGAGACCCAGTACTTC
CDR3: CASSILPGETQYF
V: TRBV5-4
D: -
J: TRBJ2-5

DNA: TGTGCCAGCAGCCCCGTCGGCGGATTTAGCTCCTACAATGAGCAGTTCTTC
CDR3: CASSPVGGFSSYNEQFF
V: TRBV7-3
D: -
J: TRBJ2-1

DNA: TGCGCCAGCAGCCAAGACCCCGGGACAGATTACGAGCAGTACTTC
CDR3: CASSQDPGTDYEQYF
V: TRBV4-1
D: TRBD1
J: TRBJ2-7

DNA: TGTGCCAGCAGTTTAACTAGCGGCCGCACAGATACGCAGTATTTT
CDR3: CASSLTSGRTDTQYF
V: TRBV6-4
D: TRBD2
J: TRBJ2-3

DNA: TGTGCCAGCAGCTTAAGGACAGGGGGCAGGAACACTGAAGCTTTCTTT
CDR3: CASSLRTGGRNTEAFF
V: TRBV5-6
D: TRBD1
J: TRBJ1-1

DNA: TGTGCCAGCATCGGACTAGCGGCCGCCTACAATGAGCAGTTCTTC
CDR3: CASIGLAAAYNEQFF
V: TRBV6-4
D: TRBD2
J: TRBJ2-1